This record concerns one T cell receptor beta chain sequence. What it binds is not known. These data originate in a study of T cell responses to AZD1222 COVID-19 vaccine. The method was immunoSEQ multiplex PCR; TCRdb's version includes in-frame clones alone and lacks a portion of them. Among about 130,000 clones listed, just over 85% were seen once. Points from the study as a whole: Increases in Spike-specific TCR breadth and depth were seen after two AZD1222 doses. Repertoire samples came only from after the peak T cell response.

The CDR3 runs 15 residues. The V end was cut by 6 bases, the J end by 2 bases, with 16 bases between. Germline-derived CDR1 and CDR2 are MNHEY and SVGAGI. The clonotype comes from an adult in good health. This specimen was peripheral blood, taken on day 0 of AZD1222 vaccination. The V and J genes are TRBV6-5 and TRBJ1-1; D might be TRBD1 (6 bases). The CDR3 protein is CASSHKQGGNTEAFF. CDR3 in DNA: TGTGCCAGCAGCCATAAACAGGGAGGAAACACTGAAGCTTTCTTT.